These T cell receptor beta chains were read from a single sample in a study of vaccination and CD4 T cells after COVID-19. Antigen specificity for these receptors is unknown. TCRdb redid the calling of the PCR reads with MiXCR, one entry per CDR3 protein. The sample yields approximately 18,000 distinct CDR3 sequences, approximately 44% seen once. The sequences come from CD4+ T cells from blood, cultured in vitro, collected after SARS-CoV-2 vaccination. The receptor source for this set is a human donor who had recovered from COVID-19. Both conserved end residues are part of each CDR3. The D gene is left open where the match is weak. The listing skips clone size in some rows; elsewhere it reads once, few, many or a size class.

length | J | V | D | size | DNA | CDR3
15 | TRBJ1-1 | TRBV7-9 | . | . | TGTGCCAGCAGCTTGGCCGTGGGGGAGAACACTGAAGCTTTCTTT | CASSLAVGENTEAFF
14 | TRBJ2-5 | TRBV20-1 | . | few | TGCAGTGCTAGATCCCCAGGGGTAGGCGAGACCCAGTACTTC | CSARSPGVGETQYF
12 | TRBJ2-3 | TRBV20-1 | . | few | TGCAGTGCCCAAAAGTCTACAGATACGCAGTATTTT | CSAQKSTDTQYF
14 | TRBJ1-4 | TRBV7-2 | . | . | TGTGCCAGCAGCTTTGGAGGGGATAATGAAAAACTGTTTTTT | CASSFGGDNEKLFF
15 | TRBJ2-7 | TRBV10-3 | TRBD2 | . | TGTGCCATCAGCGCTTCAAGGGGAGGGTCCTACGAGCAGTACTTC | CAISASRGGSYEQYF
15 | TRBJ1-2 | TRBV7-2 | . | . | TGTGCCAGCACTCCTTGGCAGGGGAGAGACTATGGCTACACCTTC | CASTPWQGRDYGYTF
15 | TRBJ1-6 | TRBV7-3 | . | few | TGTGCCAGCAGCCTGACGGGCCAAGGGAATTCACCCCTCCACTTT | CASSLTGQGNSPLHF
14 | TRBJ1-1 | TRBV5-1 | TRBD1 | once | TGCGCCAGCAGATCTACCGGGACAGGGTCTGAAGCTTTCTTT | CASRSTGTGSEAFF
15 | TRBJ1-2 | TRBV6-2/TRBV6-3 | TRBD1 | . | TGTGCCAGCAACGCCCCTGGACAGGGGAACTATGGCTACACCTTC | CASNAPGQGNYGYTF
14 | TRBJ1-3 | TRBV7-6 | . | . | TGTGCCAGCAGCTTGGACATATCTGGAAACACCATATATTTT | CASSLDISGNTIYF
14 | TRBJ2-5 | TRBV20-1 | TRBD1 | . | TGCAGTGCTCCCGGACAGGGGACTCAAGAGACCCAGTACTTC | CSAPGQGTQETQYF
15 | TRBJ2-3 | TRBV20-1 | TRBD1 | . | TGCAGTGCTAGAGGGGACAGTCCTTTCACAGATACGCAGTATTTT | CSARGDSPFTDTQYF
13 | TRBJ2-5 | TRBV7-9 | TRBD2 | . | TGTGCCAGCAGCATTAGCGGGTTGGAGACCCAGTACTTC | CASSISGLETQYF
13 | TRBJ1-2 | TRBV2 | . | . | TGTGCCAGCAGCAGGAATCAGGGATATGGCTACACCTTC | CASSRNQGYGYTF
14 | TRBJ2-1 | TRBV11-3 | . | . | TGTGCCAGCAGCTTTTTCTCCCCAGTCAATGAGCAGTTCTTC | CASSFFSPVNEQFF
13 | TRBJ1-5 | TRBV6-2/TRBV6-3 | . | few | TGTGCCAGCAGGCACAGTCCCAAACAGCCCCAGCATTTT | CASRHSPKQPQHF
13 | TRBJ1-2 | TRBV7-3 | . | large | TGTGCCAGCAGCTCGAGCGCCACGGAGGTTCACACCTTC | CASSSSATEVHTF
18 | TRBJ2-5 | TRBV15 | TRBD2 | . | TGTGCCACCAGCAGAGATTTTGCTAGCGGGCGGATTCAAGAGACCCAGTACTTC | CATSRDFASGRIQETQYF
15 | TRBJ2-5 | TRBV10-2 | . | . | TGCGCCAGCAGAAAAGGGGGGGGGTATCAAGAGACCCAGTACTTC | CASRKGGGYQETQYF
14 | TRBJ2-7 | TRBV11-3 | TRBD1 | once | TGTGCCAGCAGCTTAAGACAGGGGAACTACGAGCAGTACTTC | CASSLRQGNYEQYF
14 | TRBJ2-2 | TRBV24-1 | TRBD1 | . | TGTGCCACCGGCCCCGGGACAGACACCGGGGAGCTGTTTTTT | CATGPGTDTGELFF
14 | TRBJ1-6 | TRBV6-1 | TRBD1 | once | TGTGCCAGCAGTCCGGGACAGGGGGTTTCACTCCTCCACTTT | CASSPGQGVSLLHF
16 | TRBJ1-5 | TRBV30 | TRBD1 | . | TGTGCCTGGAGTGGGGTCGCCGCAGGGGGCATTCAGCCCCAGCATTTT | CAWSGVAAGGIQPQHF
16 | TRBJ1-1 | TRBV5-7 | . | . | TGTGCCAGCAGCTTTACTTGTCACAGGGCGAACACTGAAGCTTTCTTT | CASSFTCHRANTEAFF
15 | TRBJ1-2 | TRBV15 | . | few | TGTGCCACCAGCAGCCCCAGCTGGGGATTCTATGGCTACACCTTC | CATSSPSWGFYGYTF
16 | TRBJ1-6 | TRBV6-1 | TRBD1 | . | TGTGCCAGCAGGGGGACAGGCAATCAGGGACCCTCGGCCCTCCACTTT | CASRGTGNQGPSALHF
13 | TRBJ2-5 | TRBV7-9 | . | . | TGTGCCAGCAGCCGGGGGCCCCGGGAGACCCAGTACTTC | CASSRGPRETQYF
13 | TRBJ1-1 | TRBV19 | . | . | TGTGCCAGTAGTGGACGGGTTGCTGCTGAAGCTTTCTTT | CASSGRVAAEAFF
16 | TRBJ2-7 | TRBV6-5 | . | once | TGTGCCAGCAGTTTTTCTTCCGGGACGTTCCCCTACGAGCAGTACTTC | CASSFSSGTFPYEQYF
13 | TRBJ2-1 | TRBV7-9 | . | . | TGTGCCAGCAGCTATGCTACGGGTAATGAGCAGTTCTTC | CASSYATGNEQFF
12 | TRBJ1-2 | TRBV29-1 | TRBD1 | . | TGCAGCGACAAGACAGGGTTGGGAGGCTACACCTTC | CSDKTGLGGYTF
14 | TRBJ2-5 | TRBV20-1 | TRBD2 | . | TGCAGTGCTATTAGGCGGGAGGGCCGGGAGACCCAGTACTTC | CSAIRREGRETQYF
16 | TRBJ1-2 | TRBV11-2 | . | . | TGTGCCAGCAGCCAAGCGATCAGCCCTGCTAACTATGGCTACACCTTC | CASSQAISPANYGYTF
16 | TRBJ2-6 | TRBV7-9 | TRBD2 | few | TGTGCCAGCAACCTCGCGGGGGGCGGTGGGGCCAACGTCCTGACTTTC | CASNLAGGGGANVLTF
14 | TRBJ1-6 | TRBV27 | . | medium-sized | TGTGCCAGCAGTTTATCCGGACAGCCCTCACCCCTCCACTTT | CASSLSGQPSPLHF
12 | TRBJ2-7 | TRBV7-3 | . | . | TGTGCCAGCAGCTTAACGGGGAGCGAGCAGTACTTC | CASSLTGSEQYF
14 | TRBJ1-6 | TRBV20-1 | . | few | TGCAGTGCTAGAGAGAGCTCCTATAATTCACCCCTCCACTTT | CSARESSYNSPLHF
15 | TRBJ1-1 | TRBV19 | . | . | TGTGCCAGTAGTGGTGATCAGGGTTGGGACACTGAAGCTTTCTTT | CASSGDQGWDTEAFF
16 | TRBJ2-5 | TRBV2 | . | few | TGTGCCAGCAGGGCCCAAGAGGGAGGATCACAAGAGACCCAGTACTTC | CASRAQEGGSQETQYF
14 | TRBJ2-3 | TRBV7-8 | TRBD2 | few | TGTGCCAGCAGCTTACTAGCGGGGCAAGATACGCAGTATTTT | CASSLLAGQDTQYF
16 | TRBJ2-1 | TRBV7-2 | TRBD2 | . | TGTGCCAGCAGCTTGGGGACTAGCGGCAAGTACAATGAGCAGTTCTTC | CASSLGTSGKYNEQFF
18 | TRBJ1-5 | TRBV27 | . | . | TGTGCCAGCAGTCCGATCAGAGGACAGCCAAATAGCAATCAGCCCCAGCATTTT | CASSPIRGQPNSNQPQHF